These 32 T cell receptor beta chains were all obtained from the same sample, sequenced in a study of T cell repertoires in ileal Crohn's disease. Time point defined: neoterminal ileum biopsy at postoperative endoscopy, about 6 months after surgery. Clones were sequenced by immunoSEQ multiplex PCR, and TCRdb holds only the in-frame ones, with some missing. The sample lists approximately 11,000 clones, about two thirds occurring once. Sequenced sample: ileal tissue. Every receptor here comes from an adult with Crohn's disease.

CDR3 DNA: TGTGCCAGCAGCTCAACCCGACTAGCGGTCTACGAGCAGTACTTC. Translating gives CASSSTRLAVYEQYF. The chain is built from TRBV7-9 and TRBJ2-5, with TRBD2 matching over 9 bases. The better agreement between TRBJ2-7 and the DNA end casts doubt on the J call. Germline CDR1 reads SEHNR; CDR2 reads FQNEAQ (reference sequence). This CDR3 is built from 15 residues.

The gene calls are TRBV7-9 and TRBJ1-1, with 7 bases matching TRBD1. The germline V gene has CDR1 SEHNR and CDR2 FQNEAQ (reference sequence). V trimming: 4 bases; J trimming: 8 bases; junction bases outside the gene matches: 10. This CDR3 is built from 14 residues. Written as DNA, the CDR3 is TGTGCCAGCAGCTCCACAGGGGCACTCGGGGAAGCTTTCTTT. It yields the protein CASSSTGALGEAFF. The entire variable domain, with the rest obtained from reference TRBV7-9 and TRBJ1-1, is as follows: DTGVSQNPRHKITKRGQNVTFRCDPISEHNRLYWYRQTLGQGPEFLTYFQNEAQLEKSRLLSDRFSAERPKGSFSTLEIQRTEQGDSAMYLCASSSTGALGEAFFGQGTRLTVV.

Comment on this clone: One end of the junction is discordant with germline, which a read error may explain. V and J are TRBV7-7 and TRBJ2-6; D might be TRBD2 (5 bases). CDR3 length: 16 amino acids. Per germline, CDR1 SSHAT and CDR2 FNYEAQ (reference sequence). The CDR3 DNA follows: TGTGCTAGCAGCTTAGGACTCCCCTCTGGGGCCAACGTCCTGACTTTC. This codes for CASSLGLPSGANVLTF.

The rearrangement links TRBV7-9 to TRBJ2-2; the match to TRBD2 covers 7 bases. The length of the CDR3 is 16 residues. The V gene end was trimmed by 4 bases and the J gene end by 2 bases; junction bases not matched to a gene: 7. The germline CDR1 and CDR2 sequences are SEHNR and FQNEAQ (reference sequence). The CDR3 region has the DNA TGTGCCAGCAGCTCACGCGAGGGACTAAACACCGGGGAGCTGTTTTTT. Protein sequence: CASSSREGLNTGELFF.

This sequence joins TRBV19 and TRBJ1-2; 8 bases fit TRBD1. The J segment lost 7 bases and the V segment lost 8 bases, leaving 6 bases of the junction unmatched. CDR3 length equals 12 residues. Germline loops: CDR1 LNHDA, CDR2 SQIVND (reference sequence). The DNA of the CDR3 is TGTGCCAGTGGCCGGACAGGGTCTGGCTACACCTTC. This sequence encodes CASGRTGSGYTF.

J is TRBJ2-7 and V is TRBV19, with 8 bases matching TRBD2. V dropped 5 bases and J dropped 6; count of bases not matched to a gene: 12. In germline, CDR1 is LNHDA, CDR2 SQIVND (reference sequence). The CDR3 has 15 residues. The CDR3 loop is CASSATGTRGSEQYF. The CDR3 nucleotides read TGTGCCAGTAGTGCCACCGGGACTAGAGGTTCCGAGCAGTACTTC.

The genes are TRBV7-3 and TRBJ2-7; 12 nucleotides align to TRBD2. This CDR3 is 14 amino acids long. With V trimmed by 5 bases and J by 3 bases, 2 bases remained unmatched. Germline V gene sequence: CDR1 SGHTA, CDR2 FQGTGA. The CDR3 sequence: CASSPSGRGYEQYF. As DNA, the CDR3 is TGTGCCAGCAGCCCTAGCGGGAGGGGCTACGAGCAGTACTTC.

The CDR3 region is CASRSGQINTEAFF. The CDR3 nucleotides read TGTGCCAGCAGATCTGGACAGATCAACACTGAAGCTTTCTTT. This rearrangement joins TRBV28 to TRBJ1-1; weak D call: TRBD1 (6 bases). Germline CDR1 is MDHEN and CDR2 is SYDVKM. V was shortened by 6 bases and J by 2 bases, with 13 bases between the two germline ends. The CDR3 loop spans 14 amino acids.

This clone is a singleton in its sample. The chain employs TRBV7-9 and TRBJ2-7; 14 bases are shared with TRBD2. This CDR3 comprises 17 residues. The V and J ends lost 5 bases and 4 bases, in that order; junction bases with no gene match: 10. Germline CDR1 SEHNR, CDR2 FQNEAQ (reference sequence). CDR3 nucleotides: TGTGCCAGCAGCGCACCGATTGGGACTAGCGGGAGTTACGAGCAGTACTTC. It codes for CASSAPIGTSGSYEQYF.

This rearrangement joins TRBV5-1 to TRBJ2-1, with 8 bases that match TRBD2. Trimming took 4 bases from V and 4 from J; bases not matched to a gene: 10. CDR3 size: 16 residues. Looked up from germline, CDR1 is SGHRS and CDR2 is YFSETQ. CDR3 sequence reads: CASSGTGTREYNEQFF. As DNA, the CDR3 is TGCGCCAGCAGCGGGACCGGGACTAGAGAATACAATGAGCAGTTCTTC. The whole variable domain, remainder taken from reference TRBV5-1 and TRBJ2-1, is KAGVTQTPRYLIKTRGQQVTLSCSPISGHRSVSWYQQTPGQGLQFLFEYFSETQRNKGNFPGRFSGRQFSNSRSEMNVSTLELGDSALYLCASSGTGTREYNEQFFGPGTRLTVL.

The chain couples TRBV7-9 to TRBJ2-7; TRBD1 aligns across 9 bases. Germline CDR1 and CDR2: SEHNR and FQNEAQ (reference sequence). CDR3 length: 19 residues. V lost 4 bases and J lost 1; bases outside the gene matches: 17. This CDR3 reads CASSSNSGTGPKISYEQYF. The CDR3 DNA is TGTGCCAGCAGCTCAAACTCCGGGACAGGGCCGAAAATTTCCTACGAGCAGTACTTC.

This clone was observed a single time. No conserved phenylalanine or tryptophan ends this CDR3, so it is likely a read error. The chain joins TRBV18 to TRBJ1-1; D might be TRBD1 (6 bases). V lost 4 bases, J lost 4 bases, and 19 bases lay in between. Germline V gene sequence: CDR1 KGHSH, CDR2 LQKENI. CDR3 length: 16 amino acids. The chain's CDR3 is CASSHKEQGTGTEAFL. As DNA, the CDR3 is TGTGCCAGCTCACATAAAGAACAGGGAACGGGCACTGAAGCTTTCCTT.

This clone is a singleton in its sample. This sequence joins TRBV7-9 and TRBJ1-3, with D possibly matching TRBD1 (6 bases). V lost 4 bases to trimming and J lost 0 bases, with 13 bases between them. The length of the CDR3 is 16 residues. Germline loops: CDR1 SEHNR, CDR2 FQNEAQ (reference sequence). CDR3 in amino acids: CASSSGQPNSGNTIYF. In DNA, the CDR3 is TGTGCCAGCAGCTCAGGACAGCCCAACTCTGGAAACACCATATATTTT.

This clone has just one count. The chain combines TRBV7-4 with TRBJ1-2; 9 nucleotides match TRBD1. In germline, CDR1 is SGHVT, CDR2 SQSDAQ. This CDR3 is 16 amino acids long. J gave up 5 bases and V 3 bases, and 10 bases lay outside the gene matches. CDR3 protein: CASSFRGDREGYGYTF. In nucleotides, the CDR3 is TGTGCCAGCAGCTTTAGGGGGGACAGGGAAGGATATGGCTACACCTTC.

The V gene is TRBV7-9, the J gene TRBJ2-2; D unresolved. The CDR3 has 13 amino acids. V was shortened by 4 bases and J by 6 bases, with 9 bases between the two germline ends. Germline V gene data show CDR1 as SEHNR and CDR2 as FQNEAQ (reference sequence). CDR3 region: CASSSSVPGELFF. The CDR3 nucleotides read TGTGCCAGCAGCTCGTCGGTGCCCGGGGAGCTGTTTTTT.

The chain recombines TRBV10-1 with TRBJ2-1; 7 nucleotides agree with TRBD1. Germline CDR1 WNHNN, CDR2 SYGVQD (reference sequence). The CDR3 is 15 amino acids. V was pared by 8 bases and J by 0 bases, with 7 bases of the junction left unmatched. Here the CDR3 DNA reads TGCGCCAGCGGCCAGGGACAGAGCTCCTACAATGAGCAGTTCTTC. Amino acids: CASGQGQSSYNEQFF.

This chain connects TRBV7-8 to TRBJ2-5, with 12 bases matching TRBD2. This CDR3 comprises 16 residues. V was pared by 1 base and J by 4 bases, with 4 bases of the junction left unmatched. Germline V CDR1 and CDR2: SGHVS, FQNEAQ. This chain's CDR3 is CASSLVLAGGLETQYF. In DNA form, the CDR3 reads TGTGCCAGCAGCTTAGTGCTAGCGGGAGGGCTAGAGACCCAGTACTTC.

V is TRBV7-8 and J is TRBJ2-7; tentative D call: TRBD2 (6 bases). CDR1 and CDR2 from the germline V gene are SGHVS and FQNEAQ. CDR3 length equals 16 residues. Trimming stripped 5 bases from V and 3 bases from J, with 20 bases between. CDR3 amino acids: CASSRRGGGAVYEQYF. The CDR3 DNA is TGTGCCAGCAGCCGCCGGGGTGGAGGGGCGGTCTACGAGCAGTACTTC.

The chain combines TRBV7-8 with TRBJ2-2; 8 nucleotides align to TRBD1. V shed 4 bases and J 4 bases; nucleotides not matched to a gene: 5. The germline V gene has CDR1 SGHVS and CDR2 FQNEAQ. The CDR3 is 15 amino acids. CDR3 nucleotides: TGTGCCAGCAGCTCGTGGACAGGGACCACCGGGGAGCTGTTTTTT. Its translation: CASSSWTGTTGELFF.

This clone was seen just once. The genes are TRBV11-3 and TRBJ1-1; D perhaps matches TRBD1 (5 bases). Germline V gives CDR1 SGHNT, CDR2 YENEEA. V was clipped by 5 bases and J by 5 bases, with 15 bases between them. The CDR3 is 14 residues long. CDR3 coding DNA: TGTGCCAGCAGCAGTACCAGGGAGGGGACTGAAGCTTTCTTT. Translating gives CASSSTREGTEAFF.

V gene TRBV7-3 combines with J gene TRBJ2-1, with 7 positions matching TRBD1. The CDR3 loop spans 13 amino acids. V lost 5 bases to trimming and J lost 10 bases; unmatched junction nucleotides: 8. CDR1 and CDR2 (germline): SGHTA, FQGTGA. CDR3 coding DNA: TGTGCCAGCAGCGCAGACAGGGCAAAGGAGCAGTTCTTC. Amino acid sequence: CASSADRAKEQFF.

J is TRBJ2-2 and V is TRBV5-8; 8 bases match TRBD1. Germline values: CDR1 SGHTS, CDR2 YDEGEE. The trim removed 5 bases at V and 2 bases at J, leaving 5 bases unmatched. CDR3 length: 15 amino acids. The CDR3: CASRPTGANTGELFF. In nucleotides, the CDR3 is TGTGCCAGCAGACCGACAGGGGCTAACACCGGGGAGCTGTTTTTT.

J is TRBJ2-4 and V is TRBV7-9; 9 nucleotides align to TRBD1. The CDR3 runs to 16 residues. Germline loops: CDR1 SEHNR, CDR2 FQNEAQ (reference sequence). V lost 5 bases to trimming and J lost 1 base; unmatched junction nucleotides: 6. The CDR3 coding sequence is TGTGCCAGCAGCCGTAATACAGGGGGCGCCAAAAACATTCAGTACTTC. Translating gives CASSRNTGGAKNIQYF.

The genes are TRBV20-1 and TRBJ2-4; D is unresolved. Germline V lookup: CDR1 DFQATT, CDR2 SNEGSKA (reference sequence). Trimming removed 6 bases from V and 8 bases from J, with 8 bases in between. The CDR3 extends over 10 amino acids. CDR3 in DNA: TGCAGTGCACAGAGAGACATTCAGTACTTC. This translates into CSAQRDIQYF.

In its sample, this clone was seen a few times. In DNA form, the CDR3 reads TGTGCCAGCAGCCTATCCTTTAGCGGGAGAAGTGCAGATACGCAGTATTTT. Residues: CASSLSFSGRSADTQYF. The chain combines TRBV7-2 with TRBJ2-3, with TRBD2 identical over 9 bases. Germline V CDR1 and CDR2: SGHTA, FQGNSA. Trimming took 5 bases from V and 4 from J; bases not matched to a gene: 13. The CDR3 loop spans 17 amino acids.

V is TRBV2 and J is TRBJ2-3; D gene unclear. The V and J ends lost 1 base and 2 bases respectively, with 7 bases between them. Germline V CDR1 and CDR2: SNHLY, FYNNEI. This CDR3 contains 14 residues. This chain's CDR3 is CASSEGPFTDTQYF. In DNA form, the CDR3 reads TGTGCCAGCAGTGAAGGTCCGTTCACAGATACGCAGTATTTT.

Comments on this clone: This sample also contains other DNA sequences that code for the same CDR3. The chain has TRBV6-5 and TRBJ1-2; no definite D call. The CDR3 is 14 amino acids. Germline CDR1 MNHEY, CDR2 SVGAGI. Trimming shortened V by 0 bases and J by 6 bases, and 11 bases separated the two germline ends. CDR3 DNA sequence: TGTGCCAGCAGTTACTCGGGAGGGAGGAATGGCTACACCTTC. As protein: CASSYSGGRNGYTF.

This clone was detected a few times. The chain carries TRBV15 and TRBJ1-4, with no clear D. Trimming removed 1 base at V and 6 bases at J, with 12 bases between. The V gene's germline CDR1 is LNHNV and CDR2 YYDKDF (reference sequence). CDR3 size: 15 residues. In DNA, the CDR3 is TGTGCCACCAGCAGAGTAGAGGGAATCGATGAAAAACTGTTTTTT. It yields the protein CATSRVEGIDEKLFF.

The rearrangement joins TRBV29-1 to TRBJ1-1, with 8 bases aligning to TRBD1. Per germline, CDR1 SQVTM and CDR2 ANQGSEA. V gave up 7 bases and J gave up 8 bases; unmatched junction bases: 12. The CDR3 consists of 13 residues. CDR3 protein: CSARDRTGTEAFF. The CDR3, as DNA: TGCAGCGCACGGGACAGGACAGGGACCGAAGCTTTCTTT.

The table lists this clone with a few counts. The chain couples TRBV14 to TRBJ2-2; D is ambiguous. Germline CDR1 and CDR2: SGHDN and FVKESK. This CDR3 has 15 amino acids. Between the trimmed V and J ends, which lost 1 base and 1 base, there was a span of 7 bases. The CDR3 loop reads CASSQGLWNTGELFF. CDR3 DNA: TGTGCCAGCAGCCAAGGTCTCTGGAACACCGGGGAGCTGTTTTTT.

This clone is labeled as medium-sized. The J gene is TRBJ1-1, the V gene TRBV10-3; TRBD1 might be the D (6 bases). The V end lost 2 bases, the J end lost 3 bases, and 10 bases lay between the germline ends. The length of the CDR3 is 14 residues. Germline V gene data show CDR1 as ENHRY and CDR2 as SYGVKD. CDR3 DNA sequence: TGTGCCATCAGTGAGGGGGGGGCGGACACTGAAGCTTTCTTT. Translating gives CAISEGGADTEAFF.

Here the CDR3 DNA reads TGTGCCTGGAGTGTACAAGCGGCGGGCATATATTTT. This translates into CAWSVQAAGIYF. The chain couples TRBV30 to TRBJ1-3; D gene ambiguous. Germline V gene lookup returns CDR1 GTSNPN and CDR2 SVGIG (reference sequence). This CDR3 comprises 12 residues. Between the trimmed V and J ends, which lost 0 bases and 12 bases, there was a span of 12 bases.